What follows describes a single T cell receptor beta chain. What it binds is unknown. The entry originates in a study of OX40 agonist ivuxolimab in advanced cancers. The data were produced by immunoSEQ multiplex PCR, yet TCRdb's version contains in-frame clones alone and is incomplete. Of tens of thousands of clones in the sample, 82% were seen once. CDR3 size: 15 residues. Trimming removed 7 bases from V and 1 base from J; junction bases left unmatched: 7. Germline V lookup: CDR1 SGDLS, CDR2 YYNGEE. Regarding the study as a whole: There was clonal expansion of CD4+ and CD8+ blood T cells by week 6 at 0.1 to 3.0 mg/kg.

This specimen was CD4+ or CD8+ T cells sorted from blood, taken in a trial of the OX40 agonist ivuxolimab. The J gene is TRBJ2-3, the V gene TRBV9; 9 bases line up with TRBD2. The TCR was taken from an adult with an advanced solid tumor such as melanoma, head and neck, liver or kidney cancer. The CDR3 spells CASSPRGRGTDTQYF. CDR3 sequence (DNA): TGTGCCAGCTCCCCCCGCGGGAGGGGCACAGATACGCAGTATTTT. The variable domain in full, completed from reference TRBV9 and TRBJ2-3, reads DSGVTQTPKHLITATGQRVTLRCSPRSGDLSVYWYQQSLDQGLQFLIQYYNGEERAKGNILERFSAQQFPDLHSELNLSSLELGDSALYFCASSPRGRGTDTQYFGPGTRLTVL.